This T cell receptor beta chain was identified in a study of T cell responses to AZD1222 COVID-19 vaccine. Overall study findings and caveats: Spike-specific TCR breadth and depth rose after two AZD1222 doses.

Sequencing used immunoSEQ multiplex PCR; TCRdb keeps in-frame clones, though not all of them. The sample lists around 130,000 clones; around 83% were seen once. Second doses were pooled across both intervals (about 4 or about 12 weeks). In the case of this clone: Antigen: not known.

The ends lost 5 bases at V and 0 bases at J; junction bases unmatched: 8. Germline loops: CDR1 SGHRS, CDR2 YFSETQ. The CDR3 spans 15 residues. This chain uses TRBV5-1 with TRBJ2-7; 7 positions match TRBD1. The receptor comes from an adult who received the AZD1222 COVID-19 vaccine. The source material was peripheral blood, sampled 28 days after the second AZD1222 dose. CDR3: CASSPRTGSSYEQYF. CDR3 coding DNA: TGCGCCAGCAGTCCGAGGACAGGTAGCTCCTACGAGCAGTACTTC.